This T cell receptor (beta chain) came from a study of HIV-infected patients and healthy controls. Study observations and caveats: HIV+ repertoires were severely depleted of MAIT alpha-chain CDR3s, unlike healthy controls.

Approximately 510 ng RNA was reverse transcribed with alpha and beta constant-region primers. Using multiplexing indices, alpha and beta chain libraries were generated apart by chain-specific third strand synthesis. TCRdb independently ran MiXCR on the 5' RACE reads; one entry per CDR3 protein. The sample holds about 11,000 distinct CDR3 sequences, approximately 4.9% seen once. Regarding this clonotype: The target antigen is unknown.

Trimming took off 3 bases at V and 2 bases at J, with 11 bases between the two ends. This CDR3 is 14 amino acids long. Per the germline V gene, CDR1 is LGHDT and CDR2 is YNNKEL (reference sequence). Whole blood was used without fractionation, so all unsorted peripheral T cells were included. V gene TRBV3-1 combines with J gene TRBJ2-7, with D maybe TRBD2 (7 bases). The origin of this receptor is an adult in good health. Sequences were obtained from blood. The CDR3 nucleotides are TGTGCCAGCAGCCAGACGGGGGGCCCCTACGAGCAGTACTTC. It translates to CASSQTGGPYEQYF.